Presented here are 32 T cell receptor beta chains from one specimen sequenced in a study of blood T cell repertoires in COVID-19. Clones were sequenced by immunoSEQ multiplex PCR, and TCRdb holds only the in-frame ones, with some missing. The sample lists fewer than 250,000 clones, 70% to 90% occurring once. The sequencing input was peripheral blood. The source of these receptors is a woman aged 55-75 years with active or convalescent COVID-19.

The chain employs TRBV7-9 and TRBJ1-2, with TRBD1 identical over 8 bases. The junction had 15 bases not matched to a gene; V was cut back by 5 bases and J by 4 bases. The CDR3 extends over 17 amino acids. The germline CDR1 and CDR2 sequences are SEHNR and FQNEAQ (reference sequence). The DNA for the CDR3 is TGTGCCAGCAGCCCCCGGCGGCAGGGGGCGCCGATCTATGGCTACACCTTC. Protein: CASSPRRQGAPIYGYTF.

In its sample, this clone was seen once. The chain recombines TRBV6-5 with TRBJ2-7, with D possibly matching TRBD2 (6 bases). The CDR3 sequence is 13 residues long. Germline values: CDR1 MNHEY, CDR2 SVGAGI. The V end was cut by 6 bases, the J end by 3 bases, with 12 bases between. The CDR3 protein is CASRDYRYYEQYF. Here the CDR3 DNA reads TGTGCCAGCAGGGACTACCGGTACTACGAGCAGTACTTC.

The chain couples TRBV29-1 to TRBJ1-1; D may be TRBD1 (5 bases). Germline V gene sequence: CDR1 SQVTM, CDR2 ANQGSEA. The germline V and J ends were trimmed by 6 bases and 1 base, with 15 bases remaining between them. CDR3 length equals 14 residues. The CDR3 loop is CSVGGVLSNTEAFF. CDR3 DNA: TGCAGCGTGGGGGGGGTCCTATCGAACACTGAAGCTTTCTTT.

This chain uses TRBV27 with TRBJ1-5, with TRBD1 as a possible D gene (5 bases). Germline V CDR1 and CDR2: MNHEY, SMNVEV (reference sequence). There are 17 residues in the CDR3. V was clipped by 4 bases and J by 1 base, with 17 bases between them. CDR3 residues: CASSSPGTGGSNQPQHF. The CDR3 coding sequence is TGTGCCAGCAGTTCCCCCGGGACGGGGGGAAGCAATCAGCCCCAGCATTTT.

This rearrangement joins TRBV2 to TRBJ1-2, with D maybe TRBD1 (5 bases). This CDR3 is 20 amino acids long. V was cut by 4 bases and J by 4 bases, with 31 bases left in between. Germline CDR1 reads SNHLY; CDR2 reads FYNNEI. For the CDR3, the DNA is TGTGCCAGCAGTGGGGAGGGACTAGCACTTCATCATACCACCTTCTATGGCTACACCTTC. This encodes CASSGEGLALHHTTFYGYTF.

This clone was detected only once. V usage is TRBV24-1 and J usage is TRBJ2-2; TRBD1 is a possible D gene (5 bases). V was clipped by 4 bases and J by 0 bases, with 11 bases between them. The CDR3 is made up of 16 amino acids. The V gene's germline CDR1 is KGHDR and CDR2 SFDVKD. CDR3 DNA: TGTGCCACCAGTGACCGACAGTATTCGAACACCGGGGAGCTGTTTTTT. It specifies CATSDRQYSNTGELFF.

The CDR3 bases are TGTGCCAGCAGTTGGAGGGATTCGCTCAATGAGCAGTTCTTC. It yields the protein CASSWRDSLNEQFF. The J gene is TRBJ2-1, the V gene TRBV6-6; D is perhaps TRBD2 (6 bases). CDR1 MNHNY and CDR2 SVGAGI come from the germline V gene (reference sequence). The CDR3 extends over 14 amino acids. V lost 4 bases to trimming and J lost 6 bases, with 13 bases between them.

The chain combines TRBV7-2 with TRBJ2-2; D is perhaps TRBD2 (6 bases). V was trimmed by 5 bases and J by 0 bases, leaving 13 bases between them. The CDR3 extends over 16 amino acids. In germline, CDR1 is SGHTA, CDR2 FQGNSA. CDR3 DNA sequence: TGTGCCAGCAGCCGGGGGACTTCCTCGAACACCGGGGAGCTGTTTTTT. Its protein is CASSRGTSSNTGELFF.

The chain couples TRBV11-3 to TRBJ2-1; no definite D call. CDR3 length: 14 amino acids. CDR1 and CDR2 (germline): SGHNT, YENEEA. V was cut by 5 bases and J by 3 bases, with 11 bases left in between. CDR3 nucleotides: TGTGCCAGCAGCCCCTCGTTACACTACAATGAGCAGTTCTTC. Its protein is CASSPSLHYNEQFF.

This clone was counted between two and nine times. The J gene is TRBJ2-2, the V gene TRBV27, with 8 bases lining up with TRBD1. The CDR3 extends over 17 amino acids. Germline assignment: CDR1 MNHEY and CDR2 SMNVEV (reference sequence). V shed 4 bases, J shed 3 bases, and the junction held 10 bases outside the gene matches. CDR3 sequence: CASSSLLNRGDTGELFF. DNA of the CDR3: TGTGCCAGCAGTTCCCTCCTCAACAGGGGGGACACCGGGGAGCTGTTTTTT.

The chain recombines TRBV6-5 with TRBJ2-1, with D tentatively TRBD1 (7 bases). The germline V gene encodes CDR1 MNHEY and CDR2 SVGAGI. This CDR3 region has 13 residues. V lost 5 bases and J 3 bases, leaving 8 bases between the germline ends. CDR3 residues: CASSQGGYNEQFF. The CDR3 DNA sequence: TGTGCCAGCAGTCAGGGGGGCTACAATGAGCAGTTCTTC.

The rearrangement links TRBV28 to TRBJ1-5; D not certain. Trimming shortened V by 3 bases and J by 10 bases, and 16 bases separated the two germline ends. The CDR3 contains 14 residues. Germline V gene lookup returns CDR1 MDHEN and CDR2 SYDVKM. The CDR3 reads CASSLSEVSGPQHF. The CDR3 DNA follows: TGTGCCAGCAGTTTGTCGGAGGTGTCTGGACCCCAGCATTTT. Full variable domain (rest looked up from reference TRBV28 and TRBJ1-5): DVKVTQSSRYLVKRTGEKVFLECVQDMDHENMFWYRQDPGLGLRLIYFSYDVKMKEKGDIPEGYSVSREKKERFSLILESASTNQTSMYLCASSLSEVSGPQHFGDGTRLSIL.

The chain recombines TRBV6-1 with TRBJ1-3, with no clear D. The CDR3 has 16 amino acids. V was pared by 0 bases and J by 1 base, with 10 bases between. The V gene's germline CDR1 is MNHNS and CDR2 SASEGT. The CDR3 sequence: CASSEARPGSGNTIYF. The CDR3 nucleotides are TGTGCCAGCAGTGAAGCCCGTCCGGGGTCTGGAAACACCATATATTTT.

This clone was picked up many times. The chain recombines TRBV27 with TRBJ2-5, with D tentatively TRBD1 (6 bases). Germline V gene data show CDR1 as MNHEY and CDR2 as SMNVEV (reference sequence). The CDR3 loop spans 15 amino acids. Trimming cost V 6 bases and J 1 base, with 15 bases left between them. The CDR3 sequence is CASSSYQGPQETQYF. The CDR3 region has the DNA TGTGCCAGCAGCTCCTATCAGGGGCCCCAAGAGACCCAGTACTTC.

Here the CDR3 DNA reads TGTGCCACCAGCAGACGGGGGACGAGCGCAGATACGCAGTATTTT. Its protein is CATSRRGTSADTQYF. This chain uses TRBV15 with TRBJ2-3, with a tentative D call TRBD2 (6 bases). The germline gives CDR1 LNHNV, CDR2 YYDKDF (reference sequence). V gave up 2 bases and J gave up 4 bases, with 13 bases separating them. This CDR3 has 15 amino acids.

This chain connects TRBV5-4 to TRBJ2-5; 9 bases match TRBD1. Germline CDR1 is SGHNT and CDR2 is YYREEE (reference sequence). The length of the CDR3 is 16 residues. V shed 4 bases, J shed 3 bases, and the junction held 10 bases outside the gene matches. In DNA form, the CDR3 reads TGTGCCAGCAGCGCTTCCAAAACAGGGGGCAAAGAGACCCAGTACTTC. It encodes CASSASKTGGKETQYF.

This sequence joins TRBV6-5 and TRBJ2-3; the D is unclear. V lost 8 bases, J lost 0 bases, and 12 bases lay in between. The CDR3 has 14 residues. The V gene's germline CDR1 is MNHEY and CDR2 SVGAGI. The CDR3 reads CASHEVGSTDTQYF. For the CDR3, the DNA is TGTGCCAGCCACGAAGTCGGTAGCACAGATACGCAGTATTTT.

V usage is TRBV5-1 and J usage is TRBJ1-1, with TRBD1 as a possible D gene (5 bases). V was trimmed by 1 base and J by 4 bases, leaving 14 bases between them. Germline V CDR1 and CDR2: SGHRS, YFSETQ. The CDR3 consists of 15 residues. CDR3 region: CASSLYAQGRTEAFF. The CDR3 region has the DNA TGCGCCAGCAGCTTGTACGCCCAGGGTCGCACTGAAGCTTTCTTT.

The V gene is TRBV5-1, the J gene TRBJ2-5; 7 nucleotides agree with TRBD2. Germline loops: CDR1 SGHRS, CDR2 YFSETQ. The CDR3 runs 14 residues. The V gene end was trimmed by 4 bases and the J gene end by 5 bases; junction bases not matched to a gene: 8. This chain's CDR3 is CASSAGPGGETQYF. The CDR3 bases are TGCGCCAGCAGCGCGGGACCGGGGGGTGAGACCCAGTACTTC.

This chain uses TRBV24-1 with TRBJ2-1; 14 bases match TRBD2. The germline gives CDR1 KGHDR, CDR2 SFDVKD. Trimming at V came to 3 bases and at J to 0 bases, leaving 9 bases not matched to a gene. CDR3 length: 20 amino acids. The CDR3 nucleotides are TGTGCCACCAGTGATCGGGGACTAGCGGGAGTATTTCACTCCTACAATGAGCAGTTCTTC. It is translated as CATSDRGLAGVFHSYNEQFF.

CDR3 sequence: CASSHHTREDHPERYNEQFF. The CDR3 coding sequence is TGTGCCAGCAGCCACCATACGAGAGAGGACCACCCGGAGCGGTACAATGAGCAGTTCTTC. V and J are TRBV3-1 (or the pseudogene TRBV3-2) and TRBJ2-1; a possible D gene is TRBD2 (5 bases). Germline CDR1 is LGHDT and CDR2 is YNNKEL (reference sequence). The CDR3 length is 20 residues. Trimming left V 3 bases short and J 4 bases short, with 28 bases between.

The CDR3 loop reads CASSEIQPWAQGKLFF. CDR3 nucleotides: TGTGCCAGCAGTGAAATCCAGCCCTGGGCCCAGGGGAAACTGTTTTTT. This chain joins TRBV2 and TRBJ1-4, with D maybe TRBD1 (6 bases). CDR1 and CDR2 from the germline V gene are SNHLY and FYNNEI. CDR3 length: 16 amino acids. Between the trimmed V and J ends, which lost 2 bases and 11 bases, there was a span of 21 bases.

The genes are TRBV6-1 and TRBJ2-2; 7 bases line up with TRBD2. CDR1 is MNHNS and CDR2 is SASEGT in the germline V gene. The CDR3 spans 18 residues. Trimming removed 0 bases from V and 3 bases from J; junction bases left unmatched: 10. CDR3 DNA: TGTGCCAGCAGTGAAGCCGTCAGACACAGCGGGGACACCGGGGAGCTGTTTTTT. It encodes CASSEAVRHSGDTGELFF.

The chain recombines TRBV18 with TRBJ2-7, with 8 bases identical to TRBD1. V lost 6 bases, J lost 7 bases, and 8 bases stayed unmatched. CDR1 and CDR2 (germline): KGHSH, LQKENI. The CDR3 covers 13 residues. The CDR3 region is CASSLDRDREQYF. For the CDR3, the DNA is TGTGCCAGCTCGCTGGACAGGGACCGAGAGCAGTACTTC.

This clone has only a few counts. This chain connects TRBV10-3 to TRBJ2-2; 8 nucleotides agree with TRBD2. The ends lost 4 bases at V and 6 bases at J; junction bases unmatched: 10. The CDR3 contains 16 residues. Germline CDR1 ENHRY, CDR2 SYGVKD. The DNA for the CDR3 is TGTGCCATCAGTGCCTCCGGGACTAGAGTTTCCGGGGAGCTGTTTTTT. Translating it yields CAISASGTRVSGELFF.

The genes are TRBV4-1 and TRBJ1-1; tentative D call: TRBD1 (6 bases). Looked up from germline, CDR1 is MGHRA and CDR2 is YSYEKL. This CDR3 has 14 residues. V lost 6 bases and J lost 2, with 13 bases in between. CDR3 nucleotides: TGCGCCAGCAGTGTGACAGGTTACAACACTGAAGCTTTCTTT. Amino acids: CASSVTGYNTEAFF.

DNA of the CDR3: TGTGCCAGCAGTTATATTCGGGGGGACTCCCCCCGTGGCTACACCTTC. This encodes CASSYIRGDSPRGYTF. V and J are TRBV6-5 and TRBJ1-2; maybe TRBD1 (5 bases). V was shortened by 3 bases and J by 7 bases, with 21 bases between the two germline ends. This CDR3 contains 16 residues. Per germline, CDR1 MNHEY and CDR2 SVGAGI.

The rearrangement uses TRBV7-2 and TRBJ2-1; TRBD1 matches 8 bases. The J segment lost 7 bases and the V segment lost 2 bases, leaving 4 bases of the junction unmatched. This CDR3 contains 14 residues. CDR1 and CDR2 (germline): SGHTA, FQGNSA. Written as DNA, the CDR3 is TGTGCCAGCAGCTTACAGGGGGCTGGAAATGAGCAGTTCTTC. It specifies CASSLQGAGNEQFF.

The rearrangement links TRBV3-1 (or the pseudogene TRBV3-2) to TRBJ2-1; a possible D gene is TRBD2 (5 bases). Trimming took off 1 base at V and 5 bases at J, with 18 bases between the two ends. CDR3 size: 17 residues. The V gene's germline CDR1 is LGHDT and CDR2 YNNKEL (reference sequence). This CDR3 reads CASSQGRGITRDNEQFF. The CDR3, as DNA: TGTGCCAGCAGCCAAGGCCGAGGTATCACGAGGGACAATGAGCAGTTCTTC.

There are a few counts of this clone. The chain uses TRBV9 and TRBJ1-4; 7 bases are a match to TRBD1. Per the germline V gene, CDR1 is SGDLS and CDR2 is YYNGEE. Trimming at V came to 3 bases and at J to 4 bases, leaving 6 bases not matched to a gene. The CDR3 is 15 residues long. The CDR3 loop reads CASSASGTDNEKLFF. The CDR3, as DNA: TGTGCCAGCAGCGCCTCCGGGACAGATAATGAAAAACTGTTTTTT.

J is TRBJ1-1 and V is TRBV28, with a weak D call TRBD1 (6 bases). V was cut by 6 bases and J by 10 bases, with 15 bases left in between. Germline-derived CDR1 and CDR2 are MDHEN and SYDVKM. The CDR3 length is 12 residues. CDR3 protein: CASSPTGLGAFF. The DNA for the CDR3 is TGTGCCAGCAGCCCGACAGGATTAGGAGCTTTCTTT.

The chain is built from TRBV3-1 (or the pseudogene TRBV3-2) and TRBJ2-7, with D possibly being TRBD2 (6 bases). Germline V CDR1 and CDR2: LGHDT, YNNKEL (reference sequence). Trimming left V 5 bases short and J 0 bases short, with 11 bases between. The CDR3 is 14 residues long. CDR3 sequence (DNA): TGTGCCAGCAGCGAAGCGGGTAACTCCTACGAGCAGTACGTC. Its translation is CASSEAGNSYEQYV.